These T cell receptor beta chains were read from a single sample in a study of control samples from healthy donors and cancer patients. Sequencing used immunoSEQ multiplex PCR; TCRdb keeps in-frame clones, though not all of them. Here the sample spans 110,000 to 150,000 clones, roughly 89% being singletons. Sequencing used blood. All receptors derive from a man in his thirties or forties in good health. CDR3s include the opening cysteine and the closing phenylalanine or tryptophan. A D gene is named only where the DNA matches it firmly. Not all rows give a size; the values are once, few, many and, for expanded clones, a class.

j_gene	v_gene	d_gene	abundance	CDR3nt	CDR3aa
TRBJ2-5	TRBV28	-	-	TGTGCCAGCGGATTGGGGAGGTCGGAGACCCAGTACTTC	CASGLGRSETQYF
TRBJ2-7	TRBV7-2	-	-	TGTGCCAGCAGCGCGAGGGGTCCTGGGTCCTACGAGCAGTACTTC	CASSARGPGSYEQYF
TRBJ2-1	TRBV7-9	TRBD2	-	TGTGCCAACGGACTAGCGGGGACGATTGAGCAGTTCTTC	CANGLAGTIEQFF
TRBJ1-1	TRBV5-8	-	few	TGTGCCAGCAGCTTATGGACAGTTAGGGGGGGCACTGAAGCTTTCTTT	CASSLWTVRGGTEAFF
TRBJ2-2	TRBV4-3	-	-	TGCGCCAGCAGCCAAGATTCGGCTGGCACCGGGGAGCTGTTTTTT	CASSQDSAGTGELFF
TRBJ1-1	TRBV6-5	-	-	TGTGCCAGCACAAGGGGCGGAACTGAAGCTTTCTTT	CASTRGGTEAFF
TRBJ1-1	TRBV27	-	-	TGTGCCAGCACCCCAGGAGGGGGTAACACTGAAGCTTTCTTT	CASTPGGGNTEAFF
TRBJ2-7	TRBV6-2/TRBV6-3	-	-	TGTGCCAGCAGTTTCGACCCCTACGAGCAGTACTTC	CASSFDPYEQYF
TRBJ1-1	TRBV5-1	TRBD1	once	TGCGCCAGCAGCCTAAACTCGGGACAGGGGACCGAAACTTTCTTT	CASSLNSGQGTETFF
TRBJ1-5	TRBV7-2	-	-	TGTGCCAGCAGCTTTGGAGGGACGGAGCCCCAGCATTTT	CASSFGGTEPQHF
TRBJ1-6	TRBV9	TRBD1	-	TGTGCCAGCAGCGGAGGATTTGGGACAGATAATTCACCCCTCCACTTT	CASSGGFGTDNSPLHF
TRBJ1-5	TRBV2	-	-	TGTGCCAGCTGGGGGGGAAACAATCAGCCCCAGCATTTT	CASWGGNNQPQHF
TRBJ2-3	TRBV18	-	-	TGTGCCAGCTCACCGGGTCTAGTCCCAGATACGCAGTATTTT	CASSPGLVPDTQYF
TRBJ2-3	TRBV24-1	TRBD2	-	TGTGCCACCAGTGATCGGGAGGCGAATACGCAGTATTTT	CATSDREANTQYF
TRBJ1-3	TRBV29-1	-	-	TGCAGCGTTGTGGGGTTGGTTGGGGCAGGTGGAAACACCATATATTTT	CSVVGLVGAGGNTIYF
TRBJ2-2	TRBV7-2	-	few	TGTGCCAGCAGCTTAGCGAGTATTTATGGGACCGGGGAGCTGTTTTTT	CASSLASIYGTGELFF
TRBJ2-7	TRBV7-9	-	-	TGTGCCAGCAGCTTACCAGGGTCCTACGAGCAGTACTTC	CASSLPGSYEQYF
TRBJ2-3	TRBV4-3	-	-	TGCGCCAGCAGCTCCAAGGCGGGTCAGAGCACAGATACGCAGTATTTT	CASSSKAGQSTDTQYF
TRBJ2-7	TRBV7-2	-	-	TGTGCCAGCAGCTCGGCAGGCCAAGGAAGCTACGAGCAGTACTTC	CASSSAGQGSYEQYF
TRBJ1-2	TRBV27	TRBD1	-	TGTGCCAGCAGTCCCGGGACAGGGGTCTATGGCTACACCTTC	CASSPGTGVYGYTF
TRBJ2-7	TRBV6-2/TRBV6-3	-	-	TGTGCCAGCAGTTACCCCGTGAGCTCCTACGAGCAGTACTTC	CASSYPVSSYEQYF
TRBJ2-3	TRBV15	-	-	TGTGCCACCAGGCTTGGGCCCCAGGATACGCAGTATTTT	CATRLGPQDTQYF
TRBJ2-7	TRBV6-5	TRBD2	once	TGTGCCAGCAGCGCGGGGGCGGGGGGGTACGAGCAGTACTTC	CASSAGAGGYEQYF
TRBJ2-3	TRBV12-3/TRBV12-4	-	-	TGTGCCAGCAGTCGACAGGTTTATACGCAGTATTTT	CASSRQVYTQYF
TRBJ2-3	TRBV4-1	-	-	TGCGCCAGCAGCCAAGACCCGACCACGGGTGCGCAGTATTTT	CASSQDPTTGAQYF
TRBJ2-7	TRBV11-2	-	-	TGTGCCAGCAGCTTCCCTTCCTACGAGCAGTACTTC	CASSFPSYEQYF
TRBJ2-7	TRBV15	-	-	TGTGCCACCAGAATGGGGGGCCCAAGCTCCTACGAGCAGTACTTC	CATRMGGPSSYEQYF
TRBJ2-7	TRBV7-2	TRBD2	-	TGTGCCAGCAGCTTAGTTCCTAGCGGTTCCTACGAGCAGTACTTC	CASSLVPSGSYEQYF
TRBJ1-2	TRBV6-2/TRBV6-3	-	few	TGTGCCAGCAGTTACAACTATGGCTACACCTTC	CASSYNYGYTF
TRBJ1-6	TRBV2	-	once	TGTGCCAGCAGTGAACGCGGACAGACGAATTCACCCCTCCACTTT	CASSERGQTNSPLHF
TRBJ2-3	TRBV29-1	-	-	TGCAGCGCCCTGGGGGAGTCAGATACGCAGTATTTT	CSALGESDTQYF
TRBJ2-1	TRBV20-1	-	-	TGCAGTGCTACTTTAGCGGTCGAGCAGTTCTTC	CSATLAVEQFF
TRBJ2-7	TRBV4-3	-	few	TGCGCCAGCAGCCAAGATGAGTCCGGTCGCGAGCAGTACTTC	CASSQDESGREQYF
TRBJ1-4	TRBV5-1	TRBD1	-	TGCGCCAGCAGCTTGCAAGGACAGGGGTTCGAAAAACTGTTTTTT	CASSLQGQGFEKLFF
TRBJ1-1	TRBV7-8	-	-	TGTGCCAGCAGCTTAACTCAGGGTCGAGGGACTGAAGCTTTCTTT	CASSLTQGRGTEAFF
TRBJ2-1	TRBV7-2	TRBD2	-	TGTGCCAGCAGCCCGAGGGGAGGGGTTAGGGATGAGCAGTTCTTC	CASSPRGGVRDEQFF
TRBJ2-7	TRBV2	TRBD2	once	TGTGCCAGCAGAAGAAACCAGGGGACTAGCGGGAGCTACGAGCAGTACTTC	CASRRNQGTSGSYEQYF
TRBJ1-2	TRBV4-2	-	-	TGTGCCAGCAGCTGGGAAGGACACTATGGCTACACCTTC	CASSWEGHYGYTF
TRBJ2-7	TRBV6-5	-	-	TGTGCCAGCAGTCCGGCCGGGTCCCCCCTGGGGCAGTACTTC	CASSPAGSPLGQYF
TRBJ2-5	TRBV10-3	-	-	TGTGCCATCAGTGAGTCGGTCTTAGTGGGGAAAGAGACCCAGTACTTC	CAISESVLVGKETQYF
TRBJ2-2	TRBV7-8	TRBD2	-	TGTGCCAGCAGACTGACTAGCGCCGGGGAGCTGTTTTTT	CASRLTSAGELFF
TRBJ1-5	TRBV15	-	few	TGTGCCACCAGCAGTGGCCCCGGGGGCACTAGCGGGGCGGGCAATCAGCCCCAGCATTTT	CATSSGPGGTSGAGNQPQHF
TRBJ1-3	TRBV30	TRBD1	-	TGTGCCTGGCGGGACAGGGGGCGCGGAAACACCATATATTTT	CAWRDRGRGNTIYF
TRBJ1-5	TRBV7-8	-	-	TGTGCCAGCAGCTTAGGACAGGCGCCCCAGCATTTT	CASSLGQAPQHF
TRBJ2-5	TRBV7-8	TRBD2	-	TGTGCCAGCAGCTTAGGGTCTCTAGCGGCGACCCAGTACTTC	CASSLGSLAATQYF
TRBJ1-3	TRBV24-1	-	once	TGTGCCACCAGTGATTCAAACGGAAACACCATATATTTT	CATSDSNGNTIYF
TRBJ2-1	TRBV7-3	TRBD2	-	TGTGCCAGCAGCTCGGGACTAGTCAATGAGCAGTTCTTC	CASSSGLVNEQFF
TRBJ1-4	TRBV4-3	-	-	TGCGCCAGCAGCCAAGGCGTAGGATATGAAAAACTGTTTTTT	CASSQGVGYEKLFF
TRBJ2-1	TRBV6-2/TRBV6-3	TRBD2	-	TGTGCCAGCAGTTCGCCGAACGGGAGGGCCGGGACCTACAATGAGCAGTTCTTC	CASSSPNGRAGTYNEQFF
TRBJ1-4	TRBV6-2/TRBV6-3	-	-	TGTGCCAGCAGCCTCACGAATGAAAAACTGTTTTTT	CASSLTNEKLFF
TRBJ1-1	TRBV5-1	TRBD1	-	TGCGCCAGCAGCTTGGGGCAGGGGGCGACTGAAGCTTTCTTT	CASSLGQGATEAFF
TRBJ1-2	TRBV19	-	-	TGTGCCAGTAGTATAGTTGGGGTGTATGGCTACACCTTC	CASSIVGVYGYTF
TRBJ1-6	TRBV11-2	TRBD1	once	TGTGCCAGCAGTCGACAGGGTCTGAATTCACCCCTCCACTTT	CASSRQGLNSPLHF
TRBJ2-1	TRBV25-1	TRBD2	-	TGTGCCAGCAGTCAACCGGGGGGGTATAATGAGCAGTTCTTC	CASSQPGGYNEQFF
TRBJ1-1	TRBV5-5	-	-	TGTGCCAGCAGCTTGTGGGGGACCACTGAAGCTTTCTTT	CASSLWGTTEAFF
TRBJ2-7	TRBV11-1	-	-	TGTGCCAGCAGCTTAGAAGCGGGCGAGCAGTACTTC	CASSLEAGEQYF
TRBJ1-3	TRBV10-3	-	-	TGTGCCATCAGTGAGTTCACGCTAAACACCATATATTTT	CAISEFTLNTIYF